This T cell receptor (beta chain) was documented in a study of cytomegalovirus exposure and HLA in healthy donors. Overall study findings and caveats: A later analysis appeared to link common viral pathogens to several of the most significant clusters.

This CDR3 is 15 amino acids long. V shed 2 bases, J shed 5 bases, and the junction held 6 bases outside the gene matches. Germline V lookup: CDR1 MNHNS, CDR2 SASEGT. A note on this clone: Antigen specificity is unknown.

The PCR ran on 60 Vbeta and 13 Jbeta primers. TCRdb's copy holds only in-frame clones and misses some; the assay was immunoSEQ multiplex PCR. The profile shows roughly 150,000 clones, around three quarters of them singletons. Sequenced sample: PBMCs. The TCR sequence derives from a man aged 35 to 55 in good health and CMV-seropositive. V usage is TRBV6-1 and J usage is TRBJ1-5; TRBD1 agrees at 7 bases. The CDR3 spells CASSEPTDRDQPQHF. The CDR3 DNA follows: TGTGCCAGCAGTGAACCGACCGACAGGGATCAGCCCCAGCATTTT.